The table lists the clone carrying this T cell receptor beta chain with a count of one. The V gene's germline CDR1 is SGHRS and CDR2 YFSETQ. The CDR3 contains 12 residues. V shed 4 bases and J shed 6 bases, with 9 bases lying between them. The data were obtained in a study of T cell responses to AZD1222 COVID-19 vaccine. Some clones are missing from TCRdb's copy, which holds only in-frame ones; the method was immunoSEQ multiplex PCR. The repertoire holds 110,000 or so clones, with about 91% as singletons. The rearrangement uses TRBV5-1 and TRBJ2-3; no clear D gene. The sequence was obtained from an adult who received the AZD1222 COVID-19 vaccine. This specimen was peripheral blood, taken 28 days after the second AZD1222 dose. The CDR3 nucleotides are TGCGCCAGCAGCCCGGTCATGGATACGCAGTATTTT. It codes for CASSPVMDTQYF.